This T cell receptor (beta chain) comes out of a study of blood T cell repertoires in COVID-19. The V and J ends lost 7 bases and 0 bases, in that order; junction bases with no gene match: 4. There are 14 residues in the CDR3. Germline V CDR1 and CDR2: SQVTM, ANQGSEA. Profiled with immunoSEQ multiplex PCR; TCRdb holds only in-frame clones, not every one. The data show 180,000 or so clones, 80% to 85% seen once. The chain is built from TRBV29-1 and TRBJ2-5, with 11 bases that match TRBD2. Sequencing was done on a sample of peripheral blood. The source is a human donor with acute or convalescent COVID-19. The donor label of this sample is uncertain. The CDR3 region is CSGTSGYYQETQYF. CDR3 coding DNA: TGCAGCGGGACTAGCGGGTATTACCAAGAGACCCAGTACTTC.